This record concerns one T cell receptor (beta chain) sequence. CDR1 is SGHRS, CDR2 YFSETQ, per germline. The CDR3 is 14 residues long. V lost 4 bases, J lost 8 bases, and 9 bases stayed unmatched. Treatment of the sample: randomized to nivolumab then ipilimumab (arm A) or the reverse (arm B). From thawed PBMCs, live CD3+CD8+ cells negative for CD19 and CD56 were sorted. The data belong to a study of sequential checkpoint blockade in melanoma. Study information: Patients were randomized 1:1 to nivolumab-then-ipilimumab or ipilimumab-then-nivolumab first-line. After both sequences, patients received maintenance nivolumab.

The protocol was immunoSEQ multiplex PCR, while the TCRdb copy is restricted to in-frame clones and leaves out a portion. The sample lists more than 9,000 clones, roughly four fifths seen once, with roughly 15% in the top ten. Sequenced material: CD8+ T cells sorted from blood (inferred from file names), taken from a patient given nivolumab and ipilimumab in sequence. The rearrangement links TRBV5-1 to TRBJ1-2; 9 positions agree with TRBD1. This TCR was recovered from a human donor with melanoma. This CDR3 reads CASSPRDRVNGYTF. CDR3 sequence (DNA): TGCGCCAGCAGCCCACGGGACAGGGTAAACGGCTACACCTTC.